Below are 18 T cell receptor beta chains sequenced from a single sample in a study of T cell responses to AZD1222 COVID-19 vaccine. Sequencing was performed with immunoSEQ multiplex PCR; in TCRdb, only in-frame clones are kept and a portion is missing. This sample carries tens of thousands of clones, 70% to 90% of them seen once, and the ten largest clones take around 15%. The sample was peripheral blood, taken on day 0 of AZD1222 vaccination. Every receptor here comes from an adult in good health.

V gene TRBV10-3 combines with J gene TRBJ2-5, with a possible D match to TRBD1 (5 bases). The CDR3 has 14 amino acids. Germline CDR1 is ENHRY and CDR2 is SYGVKD. Trimming left V 6 bases short and J 5 bases short, with 16 bases between. The CDR3 is CAISVTQGSETQYF. CDR3 bases: TGTGCCATCAGCGTGACGCAGGGTTCGGAGACCCAGTACTTC.

This clone was seen only a few times. This sequence joins TRBV5-1 and TRBJ2-7; 7 nucleotides agree with TRBD1. The J segment lost 3 bases and the V segment lost 4 bases, leaving 7 bases of the junction unmatched. This CDR3 region has 14 residues. Per the germline V gene, CDR1 is SGHRS and CDR2 is YFSETQ. In DNA, the CDR3 is TGCGCCAGCAGCGTGGACAGGTTAGGCTACGAGCAGTACTTC. Translated: CASSVDRLGYEQYF.

V is TRBV2 and J is TRBJ1-6, with D hard to call. The CDR3 has 16 amino acids. Between the trimmed V and J ends, which lost 7 bases and 2 bases, there was a span of 15 bases. CDR1 and CDR2 from the germline V gene are SNHLY and FYNNEI. CDR3 in DNA: TGTGCCAGCACTGGGTCTTGGGGAACCTATAATTCACCCCTCCACTTT. Protein product: CASTGSWGTYNSPLHF.

The chain employs TRBV6-6 and TRBJ2-7; D is possibly TRBD1 (6 bases). V lost 7 bases to trimming and J lost 2 bases, with 18 bases between them. This CDR3 spans 15 amino acids. The germline V gene encodes CDR1 MNHNY and CDR2 SVGAGI (reference sequence). CDR3 protein: CASTPTGHTTYEQYF. CDR3 nucleotide sequence: TGTGCCAGCACTCCGACGGGACACACGACCTACGAGCAGTACTTC.

For this clone: This sample also contains other DNA sequences that code for the same CDR3. The chain links TRBV28 to TRBJ2-7; 10 bases match TRBD1. The germline gives CDR1 MDHEN, CDR2 SYDVKM. The CDR3 covers 13 residues. V was clipped by 5 bases and J by 4 bases; unmatched bases: 2. CDR3 protein: CASSPGQGYEQYF. In nucleotides, the CDR3 is TGTGCCAGCAGTCCGGGACAGGGGTACGAGCAGTACTTC.

V and J are TRBV11-2 and TRBJ2-1; TRBD2 agrees at 12 bases. The germline gives CDR1 SGHAT, CDR2 FQNNGV. The CDR3 totals 15 residues. With V trimmed by 2 bases and J by 6 bases, 2 bases remained unmatched. CDR3 residues: CASSLTSGGLNEQFF. For the CDR3, the DNA is TGTGCCAGCAGCTTAACTAGCGGGGGGCTCAATGAGCAGTTCTTC.

The V call is TRBV2, the J call TRBJ2-1; 7 nucleotides line up with TRBD2. This CDR3 region has 15 residues. Unmatched junction bases numbered 8, after V lost 2 bases and J lost 7 bases. In germline, CDR1 is SNHLY, CDR2 FYNNEI. The CDR3 loop reads CASSETVTSPNEQFF. The CDR3 DNA follows: TGTGCCAGCAGTGAAACCGTGACTAGCCCTAATGAGCAGTTCTTC.

This chain joins TRBV15 and TRBJ2-2, with a weak D call TRBD1 (5 bases). Deletions cut 0 bases from V and 10 bases from J, with 12 bases between. In germline, CDR1 is LNHNV, CDR2 YYDKDF (reference sequence). This CDR3 contains 14 residues. In DNA form, the CDR3 reads TGTGCCACCAGCAGAGATAGTCTGGGGCTGGAGCTGTTTTTT. Translation gives CATSRDSLGLELFF.

This chain links TRBV9 with TRBJ1-6; the D gene is possibly TRBD1 (5 bases). The CDR3 covers 14 residues. V was cut by 2 bases and J by 6 bases, with 9 bases left in between. Germline loops: CDR1 SGDLS, CDR2 YYNGEE. The CDR3 loop is CASSVWDSNSPLHF. The CDR3 DNA reads TGTGCCAGCAGCGTGTGGGACTCTAATTCACCCCTCCACTTT.

The chain carries TRBV18 and TRBJ1-3; TRBD1 agrees at 8 bases. This CDR3 is built from 20 residues. Trimming took 5 bases from V and 4 from J; bases not matched to a gene: 22. Germline loops: CDR1 KGHSH, CDR2 LQKENI. CDR3 DNA sequence: TGTGCCAGCTCAACATTGCCCGGGACAGGCCGCGCCGTGGAAGGAAACACCATATATTTT. Amino acid sequence: CASSTLPGTGRAVEGNTIYF.

The chain joins TRBV10-3 to TRBJ1-6; 7 bases are shared with TRBD1. CDR1 ENHRY and CDR2 SYGVKD come from the germline V gene. This CDR3 has 15 residues. J gave up 5 bases and V 6 bases, and 7 bases lay outside the gene matches. As DNA, the CDR3 is TGTGCCATCAGCCGGGGCGGGACAGATAATTCACCCCTCCACTTT. Its protein product is CAISRGGTDNSPLHF.

The gene calls are TRBV13 and TRBJ2-6, with a possible D match to TRBD2 (5 bases). V lost 4 bases to trimming and J lost 6 bases, with 10 bases between them. This CDR3 has 14 residues. Germline values: CDR1 PRHDT, CDR2 FYEKMQ (reference sequence). The CDR3 sequence: CASSSGVTANVLTF. DNA of the CDR3: TGTGCCAGCAGCTCCGGGGTTACGGCCAACGTCCTGACTTTC.

This rearrangement joins TRBV5-4 to TRBJ1-6; D unresolved. Germline V gives CDR1 SGHNT, CDR2 YYREEE (reference sequence). With 0 bases removed from V and 9 bases from J, the gap between germline ends came to 10 bases. This CDR3 has 14 amino acids. The CDR3 spells CASSLVLSGSPLHF. CDR3 bases: TGTGCCAGCAGCTTGGTACTAAGTGGTTCACCCCTCCACTTT.

V gene TRBV6-1 combines with J gene TRBJ1-4, with D tentatively TRBD1 (5 bases). Germline CDR1 reads MNHNS; CDR2 reads SASEGT. V was trimmed by 8 bases and J by 5 bases, leaving 12 bases between them. This CDR3 region has 13 residues. The CDR3 is CASQRQPNEKLFF. CDR3 DNA sequence: TGTGCCAGCCAAAGACAGCCGAATGAAAAACTGTTTTTT.

The V and J genes are TRBV4-2 and TRBJ1-2, with no clear D. The CDR3 has 14 amino acids. V lost 0 bases, J lost 3 bases, and 8 bases lay in between. Germline V lookup: CDR1 LGHNA, CDR2 YNFKEQ. In DNA, the CDR3 is TGTGCCAGCAGCCAAGACTCGGCAGACTATGGCTACACCTTC. Encoded protein: CASSQDSADYGYTF.

The chain is built from TRBV7-2 and TRBJ2-3; D is undetermined. The germline CDR1 and CDR2 sequences are SGHTA and FQGNSA. Between the trimmed V and J ends, which lost 5 bases and 2 bases, there was a span of 14 bases. The CDR3 loop spans 15 amino acids. The CDR3 spells CASSLNALYTDTQYF. The CDR3 DNA reads TGTGCCAGCAGCCTCAACGCCCTATACACAGATACGCAGTATTTT.

The V and J genes are TRBV28 and TRBJ2-1; the match to TRBD1 covers 8 bases. CDR3 length: 15 residues. Per germline, CDR1 MDHEN and CDR2 SYDVKM. V shed 6 bases, J shed 3 bases, and the junction held 7 bases outside the gene matches. The CDR3 DNA sequence: TGTGCCAGCAGGAAGCAGGGGGCCCACTACAATGAGCAGTTCTTC. Translating it yields CASRKQGAHYNEQFF. The full variable domain, completed using reference TRBV28 and TRBJ2-1, is DVKVTQSSRYLVKRTGEKVFLECVQDMDHENMFWYRQDPGLGLRLIYFSYDVKMKEKGDIPEGYSVSREKKERFSLILESASTNQTSMYLCASRKQGAHYNEQFFGPGTRLTVL.

This clone was seen more than once but under ten times. The chain joins TRBV5-1 to TRBJ1-1; weak D call: TRBD1 (5 bases). The V gene's germline CDR1 is SGHRS and CDR2 YFSETQ. The CDR3 consists of 15 residues. The V and J ends lost 2 bases and 5 bases respectively, with 16 bases between them. The CDR3 nucleotides are TGCGCCAGCAGCTTCACCATAGCCGAGGGGACTGAAGCTTTCTTT. Protein product: CASSFTIAEGTEAFF. Using reference TRBV5-1 and TRBJ1-1 for the parts outside the CDR3, the full variable domain is KAGVTQTPRYLIKTRGQQVTLSCSPISGHRSVSWYQQTPGQGLQFLFEYFSETQRNKGNFPGRFSGRQFSNSRSEMNVSTLELGDSALYLCASSFTIAEGTEAFFGQGTRLTVV.